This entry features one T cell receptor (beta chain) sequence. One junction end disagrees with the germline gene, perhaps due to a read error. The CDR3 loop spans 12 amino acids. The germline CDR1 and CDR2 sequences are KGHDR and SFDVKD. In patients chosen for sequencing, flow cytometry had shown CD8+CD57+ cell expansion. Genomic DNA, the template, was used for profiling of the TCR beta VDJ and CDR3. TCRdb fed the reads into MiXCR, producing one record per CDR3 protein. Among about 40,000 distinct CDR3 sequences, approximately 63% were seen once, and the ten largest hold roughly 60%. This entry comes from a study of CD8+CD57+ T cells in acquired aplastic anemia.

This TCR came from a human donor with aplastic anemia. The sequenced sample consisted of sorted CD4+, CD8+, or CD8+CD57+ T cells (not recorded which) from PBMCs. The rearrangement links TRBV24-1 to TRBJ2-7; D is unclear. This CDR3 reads CASSSSRYEQYF. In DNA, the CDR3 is TGTGCCAGCAGTTCCTCGAGGTACGAGCAGTACTTC.